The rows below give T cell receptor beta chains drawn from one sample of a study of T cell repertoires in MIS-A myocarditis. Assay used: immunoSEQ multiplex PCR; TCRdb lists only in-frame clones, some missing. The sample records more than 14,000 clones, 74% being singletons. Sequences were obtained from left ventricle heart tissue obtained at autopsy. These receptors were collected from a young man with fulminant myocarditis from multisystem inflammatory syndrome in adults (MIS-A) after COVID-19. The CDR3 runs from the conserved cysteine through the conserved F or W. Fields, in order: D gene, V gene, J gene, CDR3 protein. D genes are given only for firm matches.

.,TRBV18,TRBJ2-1,CASSPPLENEQFF
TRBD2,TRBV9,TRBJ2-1,CASSVAGGADNEQFF
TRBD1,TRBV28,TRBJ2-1,CASSPQTGGGVNEQFF
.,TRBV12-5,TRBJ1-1,CASVFAGKNTEAFF
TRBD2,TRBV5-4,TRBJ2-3,CASSSGLGMDTQYF
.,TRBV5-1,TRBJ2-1,CASSLYSSSYNEQFF
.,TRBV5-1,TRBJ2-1,CASRYRVHEQFF
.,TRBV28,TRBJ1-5,CASSRGGRQPQHF
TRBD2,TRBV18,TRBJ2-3,CASSPPLAGGSTDTQYF
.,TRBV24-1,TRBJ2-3,CATSVEGTDTQYF
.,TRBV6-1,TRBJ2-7,CASSERTAYEQYF
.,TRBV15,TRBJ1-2,CATSRNRPGRGYTF
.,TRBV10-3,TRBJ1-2,CAISEGGRDYGYTF
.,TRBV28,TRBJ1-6,CASSPIQNYNSPLHF
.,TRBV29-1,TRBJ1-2,CSVEGLNYGYTF
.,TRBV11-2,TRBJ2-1,CASSPRGIQTQFF
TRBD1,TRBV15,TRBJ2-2,CATEGQLNTGELFF
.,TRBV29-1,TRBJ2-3,CSVADTDTQYF
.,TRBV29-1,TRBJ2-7,CSTKQGNYEQYF
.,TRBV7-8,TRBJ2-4,CASSSGRLQYF
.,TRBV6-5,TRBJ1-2,CASRPGHNYGYTF
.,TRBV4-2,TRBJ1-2,CASSPSRGGSYGYTF
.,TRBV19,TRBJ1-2,CASSLGGPYGYTF
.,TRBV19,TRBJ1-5,CASRLDGGINQPQHF
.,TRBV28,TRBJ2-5,CASSLWGGRGETQYF
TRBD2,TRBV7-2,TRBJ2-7,CASSLVGGSYEQYF
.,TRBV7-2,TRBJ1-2,CASSLVTANYGYTF
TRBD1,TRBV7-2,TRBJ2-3,CASSLGDRGFDTQYF
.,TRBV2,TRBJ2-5,CASSEEETQYF
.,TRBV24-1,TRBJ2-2,CATSDFRAGVPNTGELFF
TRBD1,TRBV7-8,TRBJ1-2,CASSPLPRGTADYGYTF
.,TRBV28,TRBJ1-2,CASSPNIQRYGYTF
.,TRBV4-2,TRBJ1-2,CASSQPTVGGDGYTF
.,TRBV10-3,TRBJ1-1,CAISGSRDTEAFF
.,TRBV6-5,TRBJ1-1,CASSPIRATEAFF
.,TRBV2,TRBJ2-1,CASRQNPGGEQFF
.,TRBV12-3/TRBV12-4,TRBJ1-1,CATRRIGGEAFF
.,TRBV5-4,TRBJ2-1,CASSLEAGFGNNEQFF
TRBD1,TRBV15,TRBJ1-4,CATSSTGDAGKLFF
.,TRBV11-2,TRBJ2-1,CASSLDRDNEQFF
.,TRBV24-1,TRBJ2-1,CATSDSVMFGLGNNEQFF
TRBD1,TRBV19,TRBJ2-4,CASRGGTGVAKNIQYF
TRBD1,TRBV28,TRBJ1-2,CASSSTGETYGYTF
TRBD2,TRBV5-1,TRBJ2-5,CASSTEGRGSGETQYF
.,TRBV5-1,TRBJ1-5,CASSLGGTSNQPQHF
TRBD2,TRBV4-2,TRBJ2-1,CASSERGVFNEQFF
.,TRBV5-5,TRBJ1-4,CASSASEKLFF
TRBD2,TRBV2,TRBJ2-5,CASYERESEKTQYF
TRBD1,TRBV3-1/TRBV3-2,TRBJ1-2,CASSPQDRVGGYTF
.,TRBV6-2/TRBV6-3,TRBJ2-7,CASSLGQSDTYEQYF
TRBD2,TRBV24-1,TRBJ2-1,CATRGRGAGVGDEQFF
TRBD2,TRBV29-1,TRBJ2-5,CSVGMGGETQYF